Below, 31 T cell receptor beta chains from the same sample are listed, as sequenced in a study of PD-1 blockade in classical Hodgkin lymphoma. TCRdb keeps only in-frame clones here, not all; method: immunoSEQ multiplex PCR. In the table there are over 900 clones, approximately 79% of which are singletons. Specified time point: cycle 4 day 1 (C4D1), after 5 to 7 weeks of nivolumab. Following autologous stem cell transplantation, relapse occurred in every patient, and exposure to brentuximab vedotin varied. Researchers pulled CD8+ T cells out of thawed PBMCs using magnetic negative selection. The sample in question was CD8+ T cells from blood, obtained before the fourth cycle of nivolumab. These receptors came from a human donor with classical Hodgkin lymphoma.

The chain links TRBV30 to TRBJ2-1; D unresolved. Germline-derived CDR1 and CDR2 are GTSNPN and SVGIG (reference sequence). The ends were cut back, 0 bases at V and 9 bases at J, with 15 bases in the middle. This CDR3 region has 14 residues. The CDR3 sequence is CAWSVAHADFEQFF. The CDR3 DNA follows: TGTGCCTGGAGTGTAGCCCACGCCGATTTTGAGCAGTTCTTC.

CDR3 sequence reads: CASSVVPSGLQETQYF. The CDR3 DNA is TGTGCCAGCAGCGTAGTGCCTAGCGGGTTACAAGAGACCCAGTACTTC. The V gene is TRBV9, the J gene TRBJ2-5, with 8 nucleotides matching TRBD2. V gave up 0 bases and J gave up 2 bases; unmatched junction bases: 6. The CDR3 spans 16 residues. Germline V lookup: CDR1 SGDLS, CDR2 YYNGEE.

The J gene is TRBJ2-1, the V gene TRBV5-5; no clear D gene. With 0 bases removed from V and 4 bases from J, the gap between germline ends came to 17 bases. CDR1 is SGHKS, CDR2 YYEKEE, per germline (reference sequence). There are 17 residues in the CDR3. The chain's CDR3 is CASSLASGFDGYNEQFF. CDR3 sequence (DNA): TGTGCCAGCAGCTTGGCCTCGGGTTTCGATGGGTACAATGAGCAGTTCTTC.

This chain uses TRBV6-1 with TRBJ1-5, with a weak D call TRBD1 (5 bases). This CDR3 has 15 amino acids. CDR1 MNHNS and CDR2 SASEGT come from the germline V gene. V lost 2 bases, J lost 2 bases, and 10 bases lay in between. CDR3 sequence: CASSEWGFGNQPQHF. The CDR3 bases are TGTGCCAGCAGTGAATGGGGGTTCGGCAATCAGCCCCAGCATTTT.

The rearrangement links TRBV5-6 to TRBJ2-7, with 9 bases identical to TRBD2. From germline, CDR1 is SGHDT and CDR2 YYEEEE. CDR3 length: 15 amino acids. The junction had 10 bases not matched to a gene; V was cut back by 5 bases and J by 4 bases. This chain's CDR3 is CASSMAGGSLYEQYF. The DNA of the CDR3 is TGTGCCAGCAGTATGGCGGGAGGGAGTCTTTACGAGCAGTACTTC.

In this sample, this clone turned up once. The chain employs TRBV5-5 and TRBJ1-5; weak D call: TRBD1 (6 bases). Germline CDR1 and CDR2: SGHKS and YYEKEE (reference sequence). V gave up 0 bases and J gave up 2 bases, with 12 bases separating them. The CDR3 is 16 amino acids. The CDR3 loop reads CASSLAGGEGNQPQHF. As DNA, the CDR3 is TGTGCCAGCAGCTTGGCCGGGGGCGAGGGCAATCAGCCCCAGCATTTT.

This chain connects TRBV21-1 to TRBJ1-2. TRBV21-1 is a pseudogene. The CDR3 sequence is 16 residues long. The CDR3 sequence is CASSNGRVPAAYGYTF. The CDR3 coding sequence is TGTGCCAGCAGCAACGGGCGGGTTCCGGCCGCCTATGGCTACACCTTC.

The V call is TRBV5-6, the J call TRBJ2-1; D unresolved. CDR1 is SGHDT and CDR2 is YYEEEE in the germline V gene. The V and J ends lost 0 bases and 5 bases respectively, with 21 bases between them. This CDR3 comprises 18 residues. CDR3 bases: TGTGCCAGCAGCTTGGTGGAGTGGATAAGGGATCCGAACAATGAGCAGTTCTTC. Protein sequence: CASSLVEWIRDPNNEQFF.

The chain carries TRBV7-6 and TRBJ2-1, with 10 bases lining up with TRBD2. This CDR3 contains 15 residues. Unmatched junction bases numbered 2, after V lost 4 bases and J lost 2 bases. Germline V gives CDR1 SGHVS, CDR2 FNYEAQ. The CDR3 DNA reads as TGTGCCAGCAGCTCTAGCGGGAGCGCCTACAATGAGCAGTTCTTC. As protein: CASSSSGSAYNEQFF.

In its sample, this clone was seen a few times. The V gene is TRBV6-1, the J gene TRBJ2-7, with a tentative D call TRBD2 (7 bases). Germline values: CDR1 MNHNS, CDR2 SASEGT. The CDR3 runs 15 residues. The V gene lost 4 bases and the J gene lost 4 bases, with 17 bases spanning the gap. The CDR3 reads CASSGEGGGGYEQYF. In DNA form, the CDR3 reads TGTGCCAGCAGTGGGGAGGGGGGGGGCGGATACGAGCAGTACTTC.

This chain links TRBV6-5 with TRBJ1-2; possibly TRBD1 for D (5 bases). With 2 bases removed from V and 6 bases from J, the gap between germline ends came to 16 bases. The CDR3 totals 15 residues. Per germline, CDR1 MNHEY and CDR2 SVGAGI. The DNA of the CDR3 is TGTGCCAGCAGTTACCTTTCGGGGGGTGGAGATGGCTACACCTTC. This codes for CASSYLSGGGDGYTF.

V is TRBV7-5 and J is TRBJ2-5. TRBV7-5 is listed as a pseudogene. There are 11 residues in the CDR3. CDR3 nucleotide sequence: TGTGCCAGTACAAACCGGGACGACAAGTACTTC. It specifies CASTNRDDKYF.

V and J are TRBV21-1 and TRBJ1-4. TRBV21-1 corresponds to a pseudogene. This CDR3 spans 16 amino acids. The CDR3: CASRHGYKVHNEKLFF. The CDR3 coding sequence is TGTGCCAGCAGACATGGCTACAAGGTGCATAATGAAAAACTGTTTTTT.

The CDR3 is CASSYPRESWRETYEQYF. In DNA, the CDR3 is TGTGCCAGCAGTTACCCCCGTGAGAGCTGGCGAGAAACCTACGAGCAGTACTTC. The J gene is TRBJ2-7, the V gene TRBV6-7; D is uncertain. TRBV6-7 is given ORF status, its function remaining uncertain. V gave up 2 bases and J gave up 2 bases, with 22 bases separating them. CDR3 size: 18 residues.

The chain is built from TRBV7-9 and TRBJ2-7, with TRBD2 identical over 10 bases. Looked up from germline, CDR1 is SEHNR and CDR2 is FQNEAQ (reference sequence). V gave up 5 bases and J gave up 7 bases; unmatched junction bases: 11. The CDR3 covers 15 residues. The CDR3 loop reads CASSAPGTSVSEQYF. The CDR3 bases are TGTGCCAGCAGCGCCCCCGGGACTAGCGTCTCTGAGCAGTACTTC.

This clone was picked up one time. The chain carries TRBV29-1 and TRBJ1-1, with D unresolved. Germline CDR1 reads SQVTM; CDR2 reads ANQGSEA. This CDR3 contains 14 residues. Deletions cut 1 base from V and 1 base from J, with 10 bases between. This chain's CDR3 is CSVEGVRQNTEAFF. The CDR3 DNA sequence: TGCAGCGTTGAAGGGGTGAGGCAGAACACTGAAGCTTTCTTT. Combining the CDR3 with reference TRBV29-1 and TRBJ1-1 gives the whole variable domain SAVISQKPSRDICQRGTSLTIQCQVDSQVTMMFWYRQQPGQSLTLIATANQGSEATYESGFVIDKFPISRPNLTFSTLTVSNMSPEDSSIYLCSVEGVRQNTEAFFGQGTRLTVV.

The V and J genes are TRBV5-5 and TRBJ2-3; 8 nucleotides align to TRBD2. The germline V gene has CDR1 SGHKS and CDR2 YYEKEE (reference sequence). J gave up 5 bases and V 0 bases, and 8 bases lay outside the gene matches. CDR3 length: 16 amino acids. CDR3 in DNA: TGTGCCAGCAGCTTGGGGGTAGCGGGATTACAAGATACGCAGTATTTT. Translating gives CASSLGVAGLQDTQYF.

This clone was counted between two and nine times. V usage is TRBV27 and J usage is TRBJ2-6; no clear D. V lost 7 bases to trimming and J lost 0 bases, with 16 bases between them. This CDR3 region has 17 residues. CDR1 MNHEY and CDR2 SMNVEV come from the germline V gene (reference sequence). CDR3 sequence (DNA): TGTGCCAGCAAACGTACGGGTTCCTCCTCTGGGGCCAACGTCCTGACTTTC. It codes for CASKRTGSSSGANVLTF.

The CDR3 is CAWGKGDLNTEAFF. For the CDR3, the DNA is TGTGCCTGGGGAAAAGGAGATTTGAACACTGAAGCTTTCTTT. J is TRBJ1-1 and V is TRBV30; D remains unclear. The germline V gene has CDR1 GTSNPN and CDR2 SVGIG (reference sequence). This CDR3 contains 14 residues. Trimming cost V 5 bases and J 0 bases, with 13 bases left between them.

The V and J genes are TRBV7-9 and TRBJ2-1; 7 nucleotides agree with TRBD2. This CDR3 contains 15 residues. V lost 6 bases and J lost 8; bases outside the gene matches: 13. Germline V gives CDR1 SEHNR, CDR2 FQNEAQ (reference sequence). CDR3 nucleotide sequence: TGTGCCAGCAGTCTACCTCAGACTAGCATTTATGAGCAGTTCTTC. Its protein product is CASSLPQTSIYEQFF.

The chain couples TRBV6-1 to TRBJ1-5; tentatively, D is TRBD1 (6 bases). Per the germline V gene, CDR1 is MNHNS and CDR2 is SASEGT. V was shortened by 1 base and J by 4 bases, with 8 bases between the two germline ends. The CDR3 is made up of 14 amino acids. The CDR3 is CASSEGQENQPQHF. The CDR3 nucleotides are TGTGCCAGCAGTGAAGGACAGGAGAATCAGCCCCAGCATTTT.

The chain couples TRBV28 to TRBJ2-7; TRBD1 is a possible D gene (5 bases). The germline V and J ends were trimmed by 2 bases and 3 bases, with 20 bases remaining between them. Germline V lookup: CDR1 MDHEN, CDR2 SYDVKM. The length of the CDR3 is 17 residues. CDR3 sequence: CASSLPFRYSGHYEQYF. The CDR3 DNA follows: TGTGCCAGCAGTTTACCTTTTCGGTACAGTGGACACTACGAGCAGTACTTC.

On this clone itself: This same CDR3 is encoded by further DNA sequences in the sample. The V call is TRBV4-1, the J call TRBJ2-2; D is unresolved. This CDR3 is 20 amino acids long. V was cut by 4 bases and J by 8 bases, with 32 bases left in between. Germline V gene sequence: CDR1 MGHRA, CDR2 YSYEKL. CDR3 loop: CASSLPSSPTAPGPLGELFF. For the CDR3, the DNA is TGCGCCAGCAGCCTCCCCAGTTCGCCCACGGCTCCCGGCCCATTAGGGGAGCTGTTTTTT.

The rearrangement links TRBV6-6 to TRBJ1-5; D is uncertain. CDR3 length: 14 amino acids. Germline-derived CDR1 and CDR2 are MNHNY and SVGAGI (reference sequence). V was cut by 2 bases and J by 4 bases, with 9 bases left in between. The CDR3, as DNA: TGTGCCAGCAGTTACGGTTGGGGTAATCAGCCCCAGCATTTT. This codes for CASSYGWGNQPQHF.

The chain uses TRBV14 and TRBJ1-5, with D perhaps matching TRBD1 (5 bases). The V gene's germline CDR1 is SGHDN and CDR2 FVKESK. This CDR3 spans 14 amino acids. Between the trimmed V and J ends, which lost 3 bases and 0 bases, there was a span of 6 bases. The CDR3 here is CASSQGDSNQPQHF. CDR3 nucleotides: TGTGCCAGCAGCCAGGGGGATAGCAATCAGCCCCAGCATTTT.

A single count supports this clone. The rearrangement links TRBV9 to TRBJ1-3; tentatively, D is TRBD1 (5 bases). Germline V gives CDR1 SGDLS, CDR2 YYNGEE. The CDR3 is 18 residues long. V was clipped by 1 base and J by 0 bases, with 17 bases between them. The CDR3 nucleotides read TGTGCCAGCAGCGTATTTGGGGGAGGGCCAACCTCTGGAAACACCATATATTTT. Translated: CASSVFGGGPTSGNTIYF.

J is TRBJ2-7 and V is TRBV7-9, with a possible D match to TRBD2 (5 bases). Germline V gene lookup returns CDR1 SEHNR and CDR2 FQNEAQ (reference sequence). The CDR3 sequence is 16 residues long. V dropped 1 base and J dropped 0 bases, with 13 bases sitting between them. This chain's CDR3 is CASSLVGSAVSYEQYF. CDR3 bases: TGTGCCAGCAGCTTAGTGGGGTCAGCGGTCTCCTACGAGCAGTACTTC. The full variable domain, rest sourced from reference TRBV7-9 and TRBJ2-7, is DTGVSQNPRHKITKRGQNVTFRCDPISEHNRLYWYRQTLGQGPEFLTYFQNEAQLEKSRLLSDRFSAERPKGSFSTLEIQRTEQGDSAMYLCASSLVGSAVSYEQYFGPGTRLTVT.

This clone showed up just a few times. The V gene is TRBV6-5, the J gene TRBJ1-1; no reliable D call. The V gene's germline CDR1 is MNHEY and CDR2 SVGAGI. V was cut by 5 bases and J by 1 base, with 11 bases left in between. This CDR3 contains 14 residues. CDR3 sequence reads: CASSQSTGNTEAFF. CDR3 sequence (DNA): TGTGCCAGCAGTCAATCTACGGGGAACACTGAAGCTTTCTTT.

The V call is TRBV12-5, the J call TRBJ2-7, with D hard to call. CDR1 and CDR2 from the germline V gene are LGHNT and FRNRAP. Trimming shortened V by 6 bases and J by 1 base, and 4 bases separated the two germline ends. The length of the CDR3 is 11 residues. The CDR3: CASGGSYEQYF. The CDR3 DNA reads TGTGCTAGTGGGGGGTCCTACGAGCAGTACTTC. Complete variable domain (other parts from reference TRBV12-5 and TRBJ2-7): DARVTQTPRHKVTEMGQEVTMRCQPILGHNTVFWYRQTMMQGLELLAYFRNRAPLDDSGMPKDRFSAEMPDATLATLKIQPSEPRDSAVYFCASGGSYEQYFGPGTRLTVT.

The DNA for the CDR3 is TGCGCCAGCAGCTCCATCCTTACAGGGTCCTACGAGCAGTACTTC. Encoded protein: CASSSILTGSYEQYF. This chain joins TRBV5-1 and TRBJ2-7, with D tentatively TRBD1 (6 bases). The V gene lost 3 bases and the J gene lost 1 base, with 14 bases spanning the gap. Germline assignment: CDR1 SGHRS and CDR2 YFSETQ. CDR3 size: 15 residues.

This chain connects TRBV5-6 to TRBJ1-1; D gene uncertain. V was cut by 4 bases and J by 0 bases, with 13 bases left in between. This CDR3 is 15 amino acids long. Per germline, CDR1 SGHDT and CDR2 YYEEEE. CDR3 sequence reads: CASSPEKSLNTEAFF. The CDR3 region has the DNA TGTGCCAGCAGCCCCGAAAAGTCGCTGAACACTGAAGCTTTCTTT.